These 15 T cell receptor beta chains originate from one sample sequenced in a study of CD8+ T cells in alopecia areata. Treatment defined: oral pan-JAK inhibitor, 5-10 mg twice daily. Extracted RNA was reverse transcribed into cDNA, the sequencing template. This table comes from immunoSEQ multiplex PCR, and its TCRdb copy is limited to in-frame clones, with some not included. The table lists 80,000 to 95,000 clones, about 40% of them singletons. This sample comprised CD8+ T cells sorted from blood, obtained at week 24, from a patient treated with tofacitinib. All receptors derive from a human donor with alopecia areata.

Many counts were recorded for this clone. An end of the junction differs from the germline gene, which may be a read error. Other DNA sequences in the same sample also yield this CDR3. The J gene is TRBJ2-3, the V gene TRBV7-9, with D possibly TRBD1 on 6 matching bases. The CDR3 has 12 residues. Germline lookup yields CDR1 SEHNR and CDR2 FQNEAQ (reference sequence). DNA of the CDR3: TGCGCCAGCAGTCCCAGGGGCGCGGGGCAGTATTTT. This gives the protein CASSPRGAGQYF.

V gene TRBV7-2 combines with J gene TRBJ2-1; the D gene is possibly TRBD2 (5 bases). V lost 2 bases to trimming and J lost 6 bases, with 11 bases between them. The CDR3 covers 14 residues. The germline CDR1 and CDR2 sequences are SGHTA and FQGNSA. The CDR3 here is CASSLSGLFNEQFF. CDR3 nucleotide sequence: TGTGCCAGCAGCTTATCGGGATTATTCAATGAGCAGTTCTTC.

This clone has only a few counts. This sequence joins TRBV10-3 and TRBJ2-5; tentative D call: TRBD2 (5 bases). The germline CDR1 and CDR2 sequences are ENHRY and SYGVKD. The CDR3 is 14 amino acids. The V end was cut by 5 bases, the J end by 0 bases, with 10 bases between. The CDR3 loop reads CAISSGADQETQYF. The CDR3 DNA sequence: TGTGCCATCAGTAGTGGAGCGGACCAAGAGACCCAGTACTTC.

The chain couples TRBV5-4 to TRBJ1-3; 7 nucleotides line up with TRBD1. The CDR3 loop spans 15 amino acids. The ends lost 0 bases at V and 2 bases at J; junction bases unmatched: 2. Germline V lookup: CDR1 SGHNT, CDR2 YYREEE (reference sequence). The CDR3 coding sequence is TGTGCCAGCAGCTTGGACAGGGGTGCTGGAAACACCATATATTTT. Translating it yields CASSLDRGAGNTIYF.

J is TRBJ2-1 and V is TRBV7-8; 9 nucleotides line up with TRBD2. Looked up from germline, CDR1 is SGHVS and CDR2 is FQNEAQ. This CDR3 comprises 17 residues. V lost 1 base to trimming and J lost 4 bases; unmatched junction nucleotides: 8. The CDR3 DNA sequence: TGTGCCAGCAGCTTAGGGCCAGGAGCGGGAGGTTACAATGAGCAGTTCTTC. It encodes CASSLGPGAGGYNEQFF.

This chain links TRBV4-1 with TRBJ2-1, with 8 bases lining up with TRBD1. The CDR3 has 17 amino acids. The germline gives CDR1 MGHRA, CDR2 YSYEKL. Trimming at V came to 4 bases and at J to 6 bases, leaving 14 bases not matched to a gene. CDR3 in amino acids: CASSRRNNRGTANEQFF. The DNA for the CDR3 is TGCGCCAGCAGCCGGAGGAATAACAGGGGGACAGCCAATGAGCAGTTCTTC.

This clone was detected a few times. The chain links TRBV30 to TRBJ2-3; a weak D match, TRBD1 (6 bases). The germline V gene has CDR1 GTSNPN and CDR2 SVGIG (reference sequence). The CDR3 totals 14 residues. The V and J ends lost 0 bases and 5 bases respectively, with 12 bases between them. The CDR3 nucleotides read TGTGCCTGGAGTGTAGGCAGGGGAATAGATACGCAGTATTTT. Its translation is CAWSVGRGIDTQYF.

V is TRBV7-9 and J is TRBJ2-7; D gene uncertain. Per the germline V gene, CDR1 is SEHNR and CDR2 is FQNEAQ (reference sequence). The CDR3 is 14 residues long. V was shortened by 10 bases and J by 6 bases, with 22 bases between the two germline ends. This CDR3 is CATTPIQATREQYF. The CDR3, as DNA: TGTGCCACCACACCGATCCAGGCTACTCGCGAGCAGTACTTC.

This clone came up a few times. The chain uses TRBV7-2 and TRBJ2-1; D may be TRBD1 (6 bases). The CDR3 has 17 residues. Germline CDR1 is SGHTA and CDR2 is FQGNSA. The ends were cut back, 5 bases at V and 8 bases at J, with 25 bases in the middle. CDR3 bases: TGTGCCAGCAGCCCAACCAGCTATACAGGGTTGGGCGATGAGCAGTTCTTC. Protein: CASSPTSYTGLGDEQFF. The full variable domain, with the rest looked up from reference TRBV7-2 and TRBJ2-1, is GAGVSQSPSNKVTEKGKDVELRCDPISGHTALYWYRQSLGQGLEFLIYFQGNSAPDKSGLPSDRFSAERTGGSVSTLTIQRTQQEDSAVYLCASSPTSYTGLGDEQFFGPGTRLTVL.

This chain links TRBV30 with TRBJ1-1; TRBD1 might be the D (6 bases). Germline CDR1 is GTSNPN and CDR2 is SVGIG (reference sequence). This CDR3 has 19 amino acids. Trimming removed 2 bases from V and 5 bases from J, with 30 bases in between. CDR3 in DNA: TGTGCCTGGAGTCCATTTCGACAGGATTACGGGTTGGTTTGGACTGAAGCTTTCTTT. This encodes CAWSPFRQDYGLVWTEAFF.

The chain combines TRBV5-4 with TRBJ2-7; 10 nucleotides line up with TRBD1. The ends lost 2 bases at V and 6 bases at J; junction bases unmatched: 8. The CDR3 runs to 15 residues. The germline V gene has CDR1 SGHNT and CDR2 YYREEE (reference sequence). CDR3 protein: CASSLPGQGLVEQYF. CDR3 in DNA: TGTGCCAGCAGCTTACCGGGACAGGGGTTGGTCGAGCAGTACTTC.

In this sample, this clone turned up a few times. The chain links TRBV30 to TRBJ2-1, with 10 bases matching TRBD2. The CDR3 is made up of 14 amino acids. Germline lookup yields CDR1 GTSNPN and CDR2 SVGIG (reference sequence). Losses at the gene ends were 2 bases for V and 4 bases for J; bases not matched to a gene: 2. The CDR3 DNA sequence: TGTGCCTGGAGTAGCGGGAGGGGGTACAATGAGCAGTTCTTC. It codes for CAWSSGRGYNEQFF.

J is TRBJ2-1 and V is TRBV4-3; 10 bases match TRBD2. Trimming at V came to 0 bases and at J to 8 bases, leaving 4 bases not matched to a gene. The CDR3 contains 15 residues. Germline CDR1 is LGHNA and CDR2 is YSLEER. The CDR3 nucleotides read TGCGCCAGCAGCCAAGATATTAGCGGGAGGTATGAGCAGTTCTTC. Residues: CASSQDISGRYEQFF.

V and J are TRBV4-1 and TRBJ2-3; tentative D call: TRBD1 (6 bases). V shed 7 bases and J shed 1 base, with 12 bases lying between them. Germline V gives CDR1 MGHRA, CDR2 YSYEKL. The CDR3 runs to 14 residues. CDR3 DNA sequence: TGCGCCAGCAAACCAGGGGAAGGCACAGATACGCAGTATTTT. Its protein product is CASKPGEGTDTQYF.

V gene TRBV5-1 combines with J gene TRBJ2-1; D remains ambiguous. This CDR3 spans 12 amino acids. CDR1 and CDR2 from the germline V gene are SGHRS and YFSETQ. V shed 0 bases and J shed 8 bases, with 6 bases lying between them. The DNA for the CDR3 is TGCGCCAGCAGCTTGGCGGGCTATGAGCAGTTCTTC. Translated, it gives CASSLAGYEQFF.